This T cell receptor beta chain was identified during a study of T cell repertoires in cytomegalovirus infection. Background on the study: In public TCR beta signatures, there were indications of both CMV infection and matching HLA type. Study-level findings and limits: HLA-C-restricted TCR beta clonotypes specific for CMV led the ex vivo response.

The table lists this clonotype with a few counts. Its antigen is as yet unknown. The junction differs from germline at one of its ends, possibly a read error. In TCRdb, the reads were re-called with MiXCR into one record per CDR3 protein. The data hold hundreds of thousands of distinct CDR3 sequences, with around 32% observed a single time. The germline gives CDR1 MGHRA, CDR2 YSYEKL. The CDR3 covers 17 residues. This chain uses TRBV4-1 with TRBJ2-7; TRBD2 matches at 10 bases. Source: cultured PBMCs, taken from culture after CMV antigen stimulation. The TCR originated in a human donor in good health (CMV status not recorded). Some clones in this sample may be carry-over from other donors' samples. CDR3 DNA sequence: TGTGCCAGCAGCCAAGAAGGTACTAGCGGGGTCTCCTACGAGCAGTACTTC. The encoded protein is CASSQEGTSGVSYEQYF.